The 27 T cell receptor beta chains in this list originate from one sample, sequenced in a study of tumor-infiltrating lymphocytes in primary liver carcinoma. Blood RNA was derived from unsorted whole blood, and germline DNA was extracted too. With around 450 ng total RNA as template and a constant-region primer, TCR beta cDNA was made. Slightly modified ARM-PCR, run as three nested multiplex PCR rounds, produced the TCR beta libraries. A C-beta reverse primer and TRBV1-TRBV30 forward primers served in each of the first two PCR rounds, at about 9 cycles apiece. TCRdb processed the multiplex PCR reads anew with MiXCR; each CDR3 protein has one entry. The data contain fewer than 350,000 distinct CDR3 sequences, 65% of them singletons. Sequencing was carried out using peripheral blood. These TCRs come from a man aged 40-49 years with primary liver carcinoma and hepatitis B virus infection.

In regard to this clonotype: This may be a read error, as it is one base from a much larger clone. The V and J genes are TRBV6-1 and TRBJ1-2, with unresolved D. The CDR3 consists of 13 residues. Germline lookup yields CDR1 MNHNS and CDR2 SASEGT. Trimming cost V 10 bases and J 5 bases, with 17 bases left between them. In nucleotides, the CDR3 is TGTGCCATCACTCCCCTGGAGTTATATGGCTACACCTTC. Its translation is CAITPLELYGYTF.

Notes on this clonotype: The junction and the germline gene differ at one end; a read error may be behind it. The chain uses TRBV6-5 and TRBJ2-7; the match to TRBD2 covers 9 bases. The CDR3 runs 15 residues. CDR1 and CDR2 (germline): MNHEY, SVGAGI. The chain's CDR3 is CASRVAGAAPYGQYF. CDR3 in DNA: TGTGCCAGCAGGGTAGCGGGAGCGGCCCCCTACGGGCAGTACTTC.

As to this clonotype: One end of the junction fails to match germline, which may point to a read error. The V gene is TRBV14, the J gene TRBJ1-1; a possible D gene is TRBD1 (6 bases). The V gene's germline CDR1 is SGHDN and CDR2 FVKESK. This CDR3 is built from 14 residues. The CDR3: CACSGQTRGTEAFF. DNA of the CDR3: TGTGCCTGCAGCGGACAGACGAGGGGCACTGAAGCTTTCTTT.

With regard to this clonotype: Since a much larger clone is just one base distant, this may be a read error. The chain is built from TRBV6-1 and TRBJ2-7; 10 positions agree with TRBD1. V shed 8 bases, J shed 2 bases, and the junction held 12 bases outside the gene matches. The CDR3 covers 16 residues. Germline assignment: CDR1 MNHNS and CDR2 SASEGT. CDR3 residues: CASCSMTGGATYEQYF. CDR3 nucleotides: TGTGCCAGCTGTAGCATGACAGGGGGCGCAACCTACGAGCAGTACTTC.

This clonotype was counted a single time. One end of the junction fails to match germline, which may point to a read error. The chain employs TRBV11-1 and TRBJ1-6; 7 positions agree with TRBD1. The CDR3 sequence is 14 residues long. Germline loops: CDR1 SGHAT, CDR2 FQDESV (reference sequence). CDR3 nucleotide sequence: TGTGCCAACAGCCTGACAGGGTCTGGATCACCCCCCCACTTT. Translation gives CANSLTGSGSPPHF.

J is TRBJ2-3 and V is TRBV10-3, with D maybe TRBD2 (5 bases). The germline V and J ends were trimmed by 6 bases and 1 base, with 14 bases remaining between them. Germline V gene data show CDR1 as ENHRY and CDR2 as SYGVKD. The CDR3 loop spans 15 amino acids. The CDR3 loop is CAIRDGVSGTDTQYF. The CDR3 DNA follows: TGTGCCATCAGGGACGGGGTATCTGGCACAGATACGCAGTATTTT.

This clonotype was counted once. Just one base apart from a much larger clone, this may be a read error. This sequence joins TRBV15 and TRBJ1-6; 7 bases match TRBD1. From germline, CDR1 is LNHNV and CDR2 YYDKDF (reference sequence). The CDR3 has 13 amino acids. V lost 7 bases, J lost 19 bases, and 16 bases stayed unmatched. CDR3 amino acids: CATNGNRDSQQHF. The CDR3 nucleotides are TGTGCCACCAACGGAAACCGGGACAGCCAACAACACTTT.

Concerning this clonotype: One base away lies a much larger clone, so this may be a sequencing read error. The genes are TRBV6-5 and TRBJ2-5; D not resolved. The CDR3 is 15 amino acids. The germline V and J ends were trimmed by 7 bases and 0 bases, with 15 bases remaining between them. Germline lookup yields CDR1 MNHEY and CDR2 SVGAGI. The CDR3 here is CASIRTHRYQETQYF. Here the CDR3 DNA reads TGTGCCAGCATAAGAACTCATAGGTACCAAGAGACCCAGTACTTC.

The sample holds many counts of this clonotype. The chain is built from TRBV4-3 and TRBJ2-7; 12 bases fit TRBD2. This CDR3 region has 18 residues. The V segment lost 5 bases and the J segment 2 bases; nucleotides outside the gene matches: 13. The germline V gene encodes CDR1 LGHNA and CDR2 YSLEER. The CDR3 region has the DNA TGCGCCAGCAGCAAGACGGCGCCTAGCGGGAGGGCGCCCTACGAGCAGTACTTC. Translating it yields CASSKTAPSGRAPYEQYF.

With respect to this clonotype: One junction end disagrees with the germline gene, perhaps due to a read error. The chain links TRBV4-2 to TRBJ2-7, with 8 bases fitting TRBD2. The CDR3 runs 15 residues. Germline V gene data show CDR1 as LGHNA and CDR2 as YNFKEQ. CDR3 loop: CASSQDWGLGYERYF. DNA for the CDR3: TGTGCCAGCAGCCAAGATTGGGGACTAGGCTACGAGCGGTACTTC.

The V call is TRBV6-2 or TRBV6-3, the J call TRBJ1-1, with D unresolved. CDR3 length: 13 residues. Per the germline V gene, CDR1 is MNHEY and CDR2 is SVGEGT. The germline V and J ends were trimmed by 3 bases and 3 bases, with 8 bases remaining between them. CDR3 in amino acids: CASSYEVYTEAFF. DNA for the CDR3: TGTGCCAGCAGTTATGAGGTTTACACTGAAGCTTTCTTT.

Notes on this clonotype: A clone one base away is much larger, so this may be a read error. The V call is TRBV6-5, the J call TRBJ2-7; tentative D call: TRBD2 (6 bases). CDR3 size: 12 residues. V lost 2 bases, J lost 4 bases, and 6 bases lay in between. Germline values: CDR1 MNHEY, CDR2 SVGAGI. CDR3 in DNA: TGTGCCAGCAGTTACGCGGGGTACGAGCAGTACTTC. Its protein product is CASSYAGYEQYF.

The chain has TRBV30 and TRBJ1-1, with 10 bases aligning to TRBD1. The CDR3 totals 15 residues. The V segment lost 5 bases and the J segment 4 bases; nucleotides outside the gene matches: 10. Germline V lookup: CDR1 GTSNPN, CDR2 SVGIG (reference sequence). The CDR3 DNA reads TGTGCCTGGTACGGGACAGGGGACTTGGGCACTGAAGCTTTCTTT. Residues: CAWYGTGDLGTEAFF.

This clonotype appeared a few times. The chain links TRBV7-9 to TRBJ1-5; 8 bases map to TRBD1. In germline, CDR1 is SEHNR, CDR2 FQNEAQ (reference sequence). Trimming took 1 base from V and 4 from J; bases not matched to a gene: 3. CDR3 length: 15 residues. The CDR3 nucleotides are TGTGCCAGCAGCTTAGTGACAGGGGATAATCAGCCCCAGCATTTT. It encodes CASSLVTGDNQPQHF.

V usage is TRBV6-5 and J usage is TRBJ2-5; D not certain. Trimming pared 10 bases from V and 7 bases from J, leaving 13 bases between. The CDR3 is made up of 11 amino acids. The germline gives CDR1 MNHEY, CDR2 SVGAGI. In DNA form, the CDR3 reads TGTGCCAACACCGCCCTCGGGACCCAGTACTTC. Amino acids: CANTALGTQYF.

On this clonotype itself: One end of the junction is discordant with germline, which a read error may explain. The DNA for the CDR3 is TGTACCAGCAGTAAAGACAGCCCCTACAATGAGCAGTTCTTC. It yields the protein CTSSKDSPYNEQFF. The chain joins TRBV6-5 to TRBJ2-1; maybe TRBD1 (5 bases). The CDR3 is 14 amino acids. Per the germline V gene, CDR1 is MNHEY and CDR2 is SVGAGI.

The genes are TRBV5-4 and TRBJ2-1; D perhaps matches TRBD2 (6 bases). CDR1 is SGHNT and CDR2 is YYREEE in the germline V gene (reference sequence). Deletions cut 4 bases from V and 6 bases from J, with 14 bases between. This CDR3 region has 14 residues. The CDR3 region has the DNA TGTGCCAGCAGCCACGAACTTAGCGGCAATGAGCAGTTCTTC. Protein sequence: CASSHELSGNEQFF.

Comment on this clonotype: A junction end diverges from the germline sequence, so it may reflect a read error. The CDR3 coding sequence is TGTGCCGGCAGCTTCGCCGGGCCCTATAGCAATCAGCCCCAGCATTTT. It codes for CAGSFAGPYSNQPQHF. This chain joins TRBV5-6 and TRBJ1-5; no firm D call. The germline gives CDR1 SGHDT, CDR2 YYEEEE. CDR3 length equals 16 residues.

Notes on this clonotype: Likely a read error: the CDR3 ends without its conserved phenylalanine or tryptophan. CDR3 protein: CAGSLWGTEAFS. CDR3 DNA: TGTGCCGGCAGCTTATGGGGGACTGAAGCTTTCTCT. This rearrangement joins TRBV11-2 to TRBJ1-1, with D possibly being TRBD1 (5 bases). CDR3 length equals 12 residues. Germline assignment: CDR1 SGHAT and CDR2 FQNNGV.

Concerning this clonotype itself: A read error may produce the germline difference seen at one junction end. This chain links TRBV11-1 with TRBJ2-7; D perhaps matches TRBD1 (6 bases). Germline CDR1 SGHAT, CDR2 FQDESV (reference sequence). The CDR3 covers 14 residues. The CDR3 region has the DNA TGTGCCAGCAGCTTGGACAGTTCTACTCGAGAGCAGTGCTTC. Encoded protein: CASSLDSSTREQCF.

This clonotype was detected once. A clone one base away is much larger, so this may be a read error. The J gene is TRBJ1-4, the V gene TRBV6-5; D ambiguous. Germline-derived CDR1 and CDR2 are MNHEY and SVGAGI. The germline V and J ends were trimmed by 0 bases and 7 bases, with 12 bases remaining between them. The CDR3 length is 15 residues. The CDR3 DNA reads as TGTGCCAGCAGTTACTCGGGTGGTCATGCTGAAAAACTGTTTTTT. Its protein product is CASSYSGGHAEKLFF.

Regarding this clonotype: The junction does not match germline at one end; this may be a read error. The chain is built from TRBV11-1 and TRBJ2-1; perhaps TRBD2 as D (6 bases). Per the germline V gene, CDR1 is SGHAT and CDR2 is FQDESV (reference sequence). The CDR3 covers 14 residues. The CDR3 reads CACSRWGDRGEQFF. In DNA, the CDR3 is TGTGCCTGCAGCCGATGGGGGGATCGGGGTGAGCAGTTCTTC.

In the case of this clonotype: This may be a read error: a much more frequent sequence differs by one nucleotide. The chain is built from TRBV5-6 and TRBJ2-5, with D uncertain. The CDR3 covers 14 residues. V was cut by 0 bases and J by 7 bases, with 13 bases left in between. Germline V gene sequence: CDR1 SGHDT, CDR2 YYEEEE. This CDR3 is CASSLAEPSRTQYF. The CDR3 region has the DNA TGTGCCAGCAGCTTGGCGGAGCCGTCAAGGACCCAGTACTTC.

This clonotype has a count of ten or more. The chain recombines TRBV10-3 with TRBJ2-5; D perhaps matches TRBD2 (6 bases). Germline V gene sequence: CDR1 ENHRY, CDR2 SYGVKD. V lost 2 bases and J lost 3, with 19 bases in between. The CDR3 has 17 amino acids. The CDR3 DNA is TGTGCCATCAGTGAGCCGAGACTAGAAAACCTAAAAGAGACCCAGTACTTC. Translation gives CAISEPRLENLKETQYF.

This clonotype was seen ten or more times. This rearrangement joins TRBV12-3 or TRBV12-4 to TRBJ2-1; the match to TRBD1 covers 7 bases. This CDR3 spans 15 amino acids. J lost 8 bases, V lost 1 base, and 8 bases had no gene match. The CDR3, as DNA: TGTGCCAGCAGTTTAGGGGGACAGATATTGGATGAGCAGTTCTTC. Protein sequence: CASSLGGQILDEQFF.

V gene TRBV4-1 combines with J gene TRBJ1-2; no clear D. Germline CDR1 and CDR2: MGHRA and YSYEKL. The CDR3 is made up of 15 amino acids. The V gene lost 0 bases and the J gene lost 10 bases, with 18 bases spanning the gap. In DNA form, the CDR3 reads TGCGCCAGCAGCCAAGATGAGTTACCTAACTACGACTACACCTTC. It yields the protein CASSQDELPNYDYTF.

Turning to this clonotype: Germline and junction disagree at one end, which may indicate a read error. CDR3 amino acids: CASSLGPAGEDTQYF. The CDR3, as DNA: TGTGCTAGCAGCTTAGGCCCAGCGGGAGAAGATACGCAGTATTTT. The chain links TRBV11-2 to TRBJ2-3, with 8 nucleotides matching TRBD2. Germline CDR1 reads SGHAT; CDR2 reads FQNNGV. The CDR3 is 15 amino acids.